This T cell receptor beta chain came from a study of T cell repertoires in cytomegalovirus infection. Germline CDR1 is MNHEY and CDR2 is SVGEGT. This CDR3 contains 13 residues. Concerning this clonotype itself: Its antigen is unknown. A read error may produce the germline difference seen at one junction end.

Study-wide points: Clonotype analysis showed dominance of the ex vivo response by HLA-C-restricted CMV-specific TCR beta clonotypes.

TCRdb called the reads again in MiXCR, with one record for every CDR3 protein. This table has 200,000 to 300,000 distinct CDR3 sequences, approximately 14% appearing once. V gene TRBV6-2 or TRBV6-3 combines with J gene TRBJ2-7; 7 bases agree with TRBD2. The receptor's source is a human donor in good health (CMV status not recorded). Some clones in this sample may be carry-over from other donors' samples. Material for sequencing was PBMCs. This CDR3 is CASRLSGSYEQHF. The CDR3 nucleotides are TGTGCCAGCCGACTTAGCGGGTCCTACGAGCAGCACTTC.